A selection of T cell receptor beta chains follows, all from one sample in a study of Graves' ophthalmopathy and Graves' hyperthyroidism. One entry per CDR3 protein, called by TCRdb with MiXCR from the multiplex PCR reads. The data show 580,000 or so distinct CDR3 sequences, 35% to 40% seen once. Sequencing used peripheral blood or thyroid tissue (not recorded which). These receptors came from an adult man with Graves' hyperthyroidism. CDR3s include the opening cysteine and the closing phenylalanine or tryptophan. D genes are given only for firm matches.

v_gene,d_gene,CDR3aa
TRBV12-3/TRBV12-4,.,CASSLAHRPETQYF
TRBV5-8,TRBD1,CASSTVRQGLNTEAFF
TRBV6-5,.,CASRLGQNTEAFF
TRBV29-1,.,CSVGPGGTEAFF
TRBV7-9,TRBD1,CASSLGLAGGNTEAFF
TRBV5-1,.,CASKAQPSNTGELFF
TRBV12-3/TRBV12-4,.,CASSSMGSQYF
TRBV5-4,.,CASSQSVTAGLQEAQYF
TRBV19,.,CASSIVAREYGYTF
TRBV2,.,CASSESSYNEQFF
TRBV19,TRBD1,CASSLGQGRGNTIYF
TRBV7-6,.,CASSLSQQNSPLHF
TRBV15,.,CATSDLGEKLFF
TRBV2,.,CASRRLSSYEQYF
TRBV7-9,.,CASSLGRQAYEKLFF
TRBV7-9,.,CASSLGSGSRYEQYF
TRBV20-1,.,CSARASNYGYTF
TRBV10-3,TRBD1,CAISALRDRGPHEQYF
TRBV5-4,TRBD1,CASSGTAGNTEAFF
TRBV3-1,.,CASSRSSYEQYF
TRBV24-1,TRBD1,CATSDSPTGELADTQYF
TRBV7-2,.,CASSLTVQGELFF
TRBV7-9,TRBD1,CASSWGQALYGELFF
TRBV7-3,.,CASSRPVRDGAFF
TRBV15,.,CATSGTPNSGNTIYF
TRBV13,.,CANSLGENEQFF
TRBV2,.,CASLRLASYEQYF
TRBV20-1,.,CSARGLRGGRREQYF
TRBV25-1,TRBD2,CASSEVGTSGRLQGTQYF
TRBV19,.,CASTAEGRAGNTIYF
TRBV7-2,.,CASSSTDYEQYF
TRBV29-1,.,CSLGLGQPQHF
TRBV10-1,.,CASSLAPGGRGNSPLHF
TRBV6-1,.,CASPDGPRGEQYF
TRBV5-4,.,CASSLGAGGEQYF
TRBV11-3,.,CVSSLGAQETQYF
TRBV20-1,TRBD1,CSARAGGADTEAFF
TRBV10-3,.,CAISESSGELFF
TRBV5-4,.,CASSLGQVQETLYF
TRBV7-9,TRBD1,CASSFRDRGDRYTF
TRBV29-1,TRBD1,CSDGQGAGETQYF
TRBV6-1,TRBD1,CATKPGQDFRGGYTF
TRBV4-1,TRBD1,CASSQRQGFYGYTF
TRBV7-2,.,CASSLEDQGYGYTF
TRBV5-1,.,CASAPQTPYEQYF
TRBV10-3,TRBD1,CAVGTDYGYTF
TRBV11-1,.,CASSSSGLYEQYF
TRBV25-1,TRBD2,CASSDSGGGEQFF
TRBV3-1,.,CASSQETYMNTEAFF
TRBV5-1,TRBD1,CASSLEGQGKVEAFF
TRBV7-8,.,CASSPGPLSGNTIYF
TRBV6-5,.,CASRWSGDSPLHF
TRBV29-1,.,CSVAKRDTAPEAFF
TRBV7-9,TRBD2,CASSLVGVAGGEQFF
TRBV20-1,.,CSASGRTAGEAFF